This T cell receptor (beta chain) emerged from a study of cytomegalovirus exposure and HLA in healthy donors. About the study: A prior study identified 90 million to 120 million unique TCR beta sequences from some 200 million T cells. Early on, a data release was issued that held tens of millions of unique TCRs from HLA-typed donors.

It was with 60 Vbeta and 13 Jbeta primers that the PCR ran. Data came from immunoSEQ multiplex PCR; TCRdb stores just in-frame clones and leaves some out. The table lists 150,000 to 200,000 clones, under 90% of them singletons. Findings of the study overall: Analyses of presence/absence relied on an assumption of roughly uniform sequencing depth across donors. The study labeled around 160 TCR beta chains cytomegalovirus-associated.

In regard to this clone: Its target is not known.

Material: PBMCs. This TCR was sampled from a man aged 18 to 30 in good health and CMV-seronegative.

The CDR3 loop is CASSEGGADTQYF. The CDR3 DNA sequence: TGTGCCAGCAGTGAAGGCGGGGCAGATACGCAGTATTTT. V gene TRBV2 combines with J gene TRBJ2-3, with D maybe TRBD2 (6 bases). The length of the CDR3 is 13 residues. CDR1 SNHLY and CDR2 FYNNEI come from the germline V gene. The V end was cut by 1 base, the J end by 4 bases, with 6 bases between.